Listed below are T cell receptor beta chains from one sample, sequenced in a study of blood T cell repertoires in COVID-19. TCRdb's table, derived via immunoSEQ multiplex PCR, lists solely in-frame clones and lacks some. The sample comprises a few hundred thousand clones, more than 70% of which are singletons, and more than 9% rests with the top ten. Sequenced input: peripheral blood. These receptors came from a woman aged 25 to 39 with COVID-19, enrolled during active disease. Both conserved end residues are part of each CDR3. D genes are given only for firm matches. Clone size is shown for a subset of rows, as once, few, many or a class of expanded clone.

CDR3: CATSSETGFHGYTF
DNA: TGTGCCACCAGCAGTGAGACAGGGTTCCATGGCTACACCTTC
V: TRBV15
J: TRBJ1-2
size: .
D: TRBD1

CDR3: CASSLFPRGGGQETQYF
DNA: TGTGCCAGCAGCTTATTCCCCCGGGGGGGAGGTCAAGAGACCCAGTACTTC
V: TRBV7-2
J: TRBJ2-5
size: once
D: TRBD2

CDR3: CASSDDRGGYTF
DNA: TGTGCCAGCAGTGACGACAGGGGTGGCTACACCTTC
V: TRBV25-1
J: TRBJ1-2
size: .
D: TRBD1

CDR3: CATSRGRTSGSYEQFF
DNA: TGTGCCACCAGCAGAGGCCGTACTAGCGGGAGTTATGAGCAGTTCTTC
V: TRBV15
J: TRBJ2-1
size: .
D: TRBD2

CDR3: CASSYKGIHNEQFF
DNA: TGTGCCAGCAGTTACAAGGGGATACACAATGAGCAGTTCTTC
V: TRBV6-6
J: TRBJ2-1
size: .
D: .

CDR3: CASSLLAGVDGELFF
DNA: TGTGCCAGCAGCCTACTAGCGGGAGTGGACGGGGAGCTGTTTTTT
V: TRBV3-1/TRBV3-2
J: TRBJ2-2
size: .
D: TRBD2

CDR3: CASSPYPPGGGQPQHF
DNA: TGCGCCAGCAGCCCGTACCCTCCAGGAGGAGGTCAGCCCCAGCATTTT
V: TRBV5-1
J: TRBJ1-5
size: .
D: .

CDR3: CASSLRDRGHYEQYF
DNA: TGCGCCAGCAGCTTGCGAGACAGGGGGCACTACGAGCAGTACTTC
V: TRBV5-1
J: TRBJ2-7
size: once
D: TRBD1

CDR3: CASSPGRGQENGYTF
DNA: TGTGCCAGCTCACCTGGCAGGGGGCAGGAAAATGGCTACACCTTC
V: TRBV18
J: TRBJ1-2
size: .
D: TRBD1

CDR3: CASRRGQVAETQYF
DNA: TGTGCCAGCAGGCGGGGTCAGGTTGCCGAGACCCAGTACTTC
V: TRBV6-6
J: TRBJ2-5
size: .
D: .

CDR3: CASSLRQGANEGYTF
DNA: TGTGCCAGCAGCTTGAGGCAGGGGGCGAACGAGGGCTACACCTTC
V: TRBV5-4
J: TRBJ1-2
size: .
D: TRBD1

CDR3: CAVRQGENYGYTF
DNA: TGTGCTGTCCGACAGGGGGAGAACTATGGCTACACCTTC
V: TRBV30
J: TRBJ1-2
size: .
D: TRBD1

CDR3: CASSIGTEQETQYF
DNA: TGTGCCAGTAGTATAGGGACAGAGCAAGAGACCCAGTACTTC
V: TRBV19
J: TRBJ2-5
size: once
D: .

CDR3: CAWSTGTGVGSPLHF
DNA: TGTGCCTGGAGTACCGGGACAGGGGTGGGGTCACCCCTCCACTTT
V: TRBV30
J: TRBJ1-6
size: once
D: TRBD1

CDR3: CASSLDSNSPLHF
DNA: TGTGCCAGCAGCTTAGACAGTAATTCACCCCTCCACTTT
V: TRBV7-2
J: TRBJ1-6
size: .
D: .

CDR3: CASSSPRPDRDIRESYNEQFF
DNA: TGTGCCAGCAGTTCACCCCGCCCCGACAGGGATATCCGAGAGTCCTACAATGAGCAGTTCTTC
V: TRBV28
J: TRBJ2-1
size: few
D: TRBD1

CDR3: CASSPQRTGVETQYF
DNA: TGTGCCAGTAGTCCCCAACGGACAGGGGTGGAGACCCAGTACTTC
V: TRBV19
J: TRBJ2-5
size: .
D: TRBD1

CDR3: CASSSRGRDTQYF
DNA: TGTGCCAGCAGTTCCAGGGGGCGGGATACGCAGTATTTT
V: TRBV12-3/TRBV12-4
J: TRBJ2-3
size: .
D: TRBD1

CDR3: CASSYGGSSNYGYTF
DNA: TGTGCCAGCAGTTACGGGGGCAGCTCTAACTATGGCTACACCTTC
V: TRBV6-2/TRBV6-3
J: TRBJ1-2
size: .
D: .

CDR3: CASSLGQTNEKLFF
DNA: TGTGCCAGCAGCTTGGGACAGACTAATGAAAAACTGTTTTTT
V: TRBV5-5
J: TRBJ1-4
size: .
D: .

CDR3: CASSLGQGAYEQYF
DNA: TGCGCCAGCAGCTTGGGACAGGGGGCATACGAGCAGTACTTC
V: TRBV5-1
J: TRBJ2-7
size: .
D: TRBD1

CDR3: CAWSLWTSRNEQFF
DNA: TGTGCCTGGAGTCTCTGGACTAGCCGAAATGAGCAGTTCTTC
V: TRBV30
J: TRBJ2-1
size: .
D: TRBD2

CDR3: CASAGSGANVLTF
DNA: TGTGCCAGTGCAGGCTCTGGGGCCAACGTCCTGACTTTC
V: TRBV19
J: TRBJ2-6
size: .
D: .

CDR3: CASSQRKLQGDNEQFF
DNA: TGCGCCAGCAGCCAACGTAAGCTACAGGGGGATAATGAGCAGTTCTTC
V: TRBV4-1
J: TRBJ2-1
size: once
D: TRBD1

CDR3: CASTTTGTAYGYTF
DNA: TGTGCCAGCACGACTACCGGGACAGCCTATGGCTACACCTTC
V: TRBV7-2
J: TRBJ1-2
size: .
D: TRBD1

CDR3: CASSVTVTGELFF
DNA: TGCGCCAGCAGCGTAACAGTCACCGGGGAGCTGTTTTTT
V: TRBV5-1
J: TRBJ2-2
size: .
D: .

CDR3: CASSEMTVSGNTIYF
DNA: TGTGCCAGCAGTGAAATGACAGTCTCTGGAAACACCATATATTTT
V: TRBV6-1
J: TRBJ1-3
size: .
D: .

CDR3: CASSNGLAGAYEQYF
DNA: TGTGCCAGCAGCAATGGACTAGCGGGAGCCTACGAGCAGTACTTC
V: TRBV3-1/TRBV3-2
J: TRBJ2-7
size: .
D: TRBD2

CDR3: CAWSVPDRGYGYTF
DNA: TGTGCCTGGAGTGTGCCCGACAGGGGCTATGGCTACACCTTC
V: TRBV30
J: TRBJ1-2
size: .
D: TRBD1

CDR3: CASSVAGAGGADTQYF
DNA: TGTGCCAGCAGCGTAGCTGGGGCGGGAGGCGCAGATACGCAGTATTTT
V: TRBV9
J: TRBJ2-3
size: .
D: TRBD2

CDR3: CASSFRGDYGYTF
DNA: TGTGCCAGCAGTTTCAGGGGTGACTATGGCTACACCTTC
V: TRBV12-3/TRBV12-4
J: TRBJ1-2
size: .
D: .

CDR3: CASSRPGGREEQYF
DNA: TGTGCCAGCAGTCGTCCGGGGGGTCGAGAGGAGCAGTACTTC
V: TRBV7-8
J: TRBJ2-7
size: .
D: TRBD2

CDR3: CASQQGPYEQYF
DNA: TGTGCCAGCCAACAGGGTCCCTACGAGCAGTACTTC
V: TRBV5-8
J: TRBJ2-7
size: .
D: .

CDR3: CASGRQGVQETQYF
DNA: TGTGCCAGTGGACGACAGGGGGTCCAAGAGACCCAGTACTTC
V: TRBV19
J: TRBJ2-5
size: .
D: TRBD1

CDR3: CASSDPGLGVETQYF
DNA: TGTGCCAGCAGTGACCCGGGACTAGGGGTTGAGACCCAGTACTTC
V: TRBV6-2/TRBV6-3
J: TRBJ2-5
size: .
D: TRBD2

CDR3: CATSRETESRGYTF
DNA: TGTGCCACCAGTAGAGAGACGGAGTCGCGTGGCTACACCTTC
V: TRBV24-1
J: TRBJ1-2
size: .
D: .

CDR3: CASSPPAAPSSYNEQFF
DNA: TGTGCCAGCTCACCACCGGCGGCCCCGAGCTCCTACAATGAGCAGTTCTTC
V: TRBV18
J: TRBJ2-1
size: once
D: .

CDR3: CATSRGSAGGGNYEQYF
DNA: TGTGCCACCAGCAGGGGGTCCGCGGGGGGCGGGAACTACGAGCAGTACTTC
V: TRBV15
J: TRBJ2-7
size: .
D: TRBD2

CDR3: CASSLMFGTERGQYF
DNA: TGTGCCAGCAGCTTAATGTTCGGGACAGAGCGAGGGCAGTACTTC
V: TRBV7-2
J: TRBJ2-7
size: .
D: TRBD1

CDR3: CASSRDNSNQPQHF
DNA: TGTGCCAGCAGCAGGGACAATAGCAATCAGCCCCAGCATTTT
V: TRBV28
J: TRBJ1-5
size: .
D: .

CDR3: CASSYRDWNEKLFF
DNA: TGTGCCAGCAGTTACAGGGACTGGAATGAAAAACTGTTTTTT
V: TRBV6-5
J: TRBJ1-4
size: .
D: .

CDR3: CSVAPPSGSSYEQFF
DNA: TGCAGCGTTGCCCCCCCTAGCGGGAGTAGCTATGAGCAGTTCTTC
V: TRBV29-1
J: TRBJ2-1
size: .
D: TRBD2

CDR3: CASSPVGEGYGYTF
DNA: TGTGCCAGCAGCCCAGTCGGGGAGGGCTATGGCTACACCTTC
V: TRBV7-2
J: TRBJ1-2
size: .
D: .

CDR3: CASSINPGNTEAFF
DNA: TGTGCCAGTAGTATTAATCCGGGGAACACTGAAGCTTTCTTT
V: TRBV19
J: TRBJ1-1
size: .
D: .

CDR3: CASESGSGANVLTF
DNA: TGCGCCAGCGAAAGCGGCTCTGGGGCCAACGTCCTGACTTTC
V: TRBV5-1
J: TRBJ2-6
size: .
D: .

CDR3: CASRQTGGDYGYTF
DNA: TGTGCCAGCAGGCAGACAGGGGGCGACTATGGCTACACCTTC
V: TRBV6-4
J: TRBJ1-2
size: .
D: TRBD1

CDR3: CASSPTGIETQYF
DNA: TGTGCCAGCTCACCTACAGGGATAGAGACCCAGTACTTC
V: TRBV18
J: TRBJ2-5
size: once
D: .

CDR3: CASSHGQGGNQPQHF
DNA: TGTGCCAGCAGTCACGGACAGGGGGGCAATCAGCCCCAGCATTTT
V: TRBV6-5
J: TRBJ1-5
size: .
D: TRBD1

CDR3: CASRLGLAGEQFF
DNA: TGTGCCAGCAGGCTCGGACTAGCGGGTGAGCAGTTCTTC
V: TRBV28
J: TRBJ2-1
size: .
D: TRBD2

CDR3: CASSMGQTSGNTIYF
DNA: TGTGCCAGTAGTATGGGACAGACCTCTGGAAACACCATATATTTT
V: TRBV19
J: TRBJ1-3
size: .
D: TRBD1

CDR3: CASSYTSGRSPLRYNEQFF
DNA: TGTGCCAGTAGTTATACTAGCGGGAGGTCCCCCCTCCGGTACAATGAGCAGTTCTTC
V: TRBV19
J: TRBJ2-1
size: .
D: TRBD2

CDR3: CASSEVNGQAFF
DNA: TGTGCCAGCAGTGAGGTGAACGGTCAAGCTTTCTTT
V: TRBV2
J: TRBJ1-1
size: .
D: .

CDR3: CASNEGSYNEQFF
DNA: TGTGCCAGCAACGAGGGCTCCTACAATGAGCAGTTCTTC
V: TRBV28
J: TRBJ2-1
size: .
D: .

CDR3: CASSELGTGGAKNIQYF
DNA: TGCGCCAGCAGTGAGTTGGGGACAGGGGGAGCCAAAAACATTCAGTACTTC
V: TRBV10-2
J: TRBJ2-4
size: .
D: TRBD1

CDR3: CASSEALPTGGSETQYF
DNA: TGTGCCAGCAGTGAAGCGCTTCCGACAGGGGGCAGCGAGACCCAGTACTTC
V: TRBV2
J: TRBJ2-5
size: .
D: TRBD1